The 15 T cell receptor beta chains in this list originate from one sample, sequenced in a study of blood T cell repertoires in COVID-19 (dated by TCRdb to about 2020). The receptor library was made with the immunoSEQ multiplex PCR assay. TCRdb holds this immuneACCESS table with in-frame rearrangements only. Some clones are missing; in checked studies, unresolved V genes explain under half, and the rest has no known cause. The sample contains about 380,000 clones, about 80% of them found a single time. About 1.2% of the sample is in the top ten clones. The specimen was peripheral blood. Receptors were obtained from a human donor with acute or convalescent COVID-19. The donor label of this sample is uncertain.

The rearrangement joins TRBV18 to TRBJ1-1; D is perhaps TRBD1 (5 bases). This CDR3 contains 16 residues. Germline assignment: CDR1 KGHSH and CDR2 LQKENI. Trimming pared 3 bases from V and 6 bases from J, leaving 20 bases between. The CDR3, as DNA: TGTGCCAGCTCACCGGGCCCCGGCGGGGGTGGCCCTGAAGCTTTCTTT. Translation: CASSPGPGGGGPEAFF.

The chain couples TRBV10-2 to TRBJ2-2, with 12 bases that match TRBD2. Germline loops: CDR1 WSHSY, CDR2 SAAADI. This CDR3 comprises 15 residues. Trimming removed 2 bases from V and 9 bases from J; junction bases left unmatched: 4. For the CDR3, the DNA is TGCGCCAGCAGTGAGGGACTAGCGGGACGGAGGGAGCTGTTTTTT. It is translated as CASSEGLAGRRELFF.

This clone appeared once. The chain recombines TRBV2 with TRBJ1-3; no clear D gene. The CDR3 is 15 amino acids. The germline V gene encodes CDR1 SNHLY and CDR2 FYNNEI. V was pared by 4 bases and J by 0 bases, with 10 bases between. The CDR3 reads CASSGGRSSGNTIYF. The CDR3, as DNA: TGTGCCAGCAGTGGCGGCAGATCCTCTGGAAACACCATATATTTT.

The chain recombines TRBV30 with TRBJ1-5; D unclear. Germline CDR1 reads GTSNPN; CDR2 reads SVGIG (reference sequence). The CDR3 runs 13 residues. V was pared by 3 bases and J by 3 bases, with 9 bases between. This chain's CDR3 is CAWSPQNNQPQHF. The CDR3 bases are TGTGCCTGGAGCCCGCAGAACAATCAGCCCCAGCATTTT.

The chain combines TRBV5-4 with TRBJ2-7; maybe TRBD1 (5 bases). Trimming cost V 1 base and J 6 bases, with 11 bases left between them. This CDR3 spans 13 amino acids. Germline values: CDR1 SGHNT, CDR2 YYREEE (reference sequence). For the CDR3, the DNA is TGTGCCAGCAGCTTGACAGGCCTGGGCGAGCAGTACTTC. As protein: CASSLTGLGEQYF.

This chain uses TRBV28 with TRBJ2-7; 9 bases agree with TRBD1. The CDR3 has 15 residues. CDR1 and CDR2 from the germline V gene are MDHEN and SYDVKM. With 4 bases clipped from V and 3 bases from J, the junction kept 7 bases outside the gene matches. The CDR3 DNA sequence: TGTGCCAGCAGTTCGACGGGGACAGGGCTCTACGAGCAGTACTTC. It translates to CASSSTGTGLYEQYF.

This clone was found once. CDR3 sequence (DNA): TGTGCCAGCAGCTTAGGGCAGAATCAGCCCCAGCATTTT. It specifies CASSLGQNQPQHF. V and J are TRBV11-2 and TRBJ1-5, with D hard to call. Per the germline V gene, CDR1 is SGHAT and CDR2 is FQNNGV. The CDR3 runs 13 residues. V shed 1 base and J shed 4 bases, with 5 bases lying between them.

This clone was recorded a few times. This chain uses TRBV28 with TRBJ1-2; D perhaps matches TRBD1 (5 bases). CDR1 is MDHEN and CDR2 is SYDVKM in the germline V gene. The germline V and J ends were trimmed by 4 bases and 4 bases, with 13 bases remaining between them. The CDR3 loop spans 14 amino acids. This CDR3 is CASSWSTEVYGYTF. CDR3 DNA: TGTGCCAGCAGTTGGTCGACAGAAGTCTATGGCTACACCTTC.

This clone came up once. The CDR3: CASSFYGNTGELFF. In nucleotides, the CDR3 is TGTGCCAGCAGCTTCTACGGGAACACCGGGGAGCTGTTTTTT. V gene TRBV7-2 combines with J gene TRBJ2-2; D remains unclear. The V end was cut by 3 bases, the J end by 1 base, with 6 bases between. The CDR3 totals 14 residues. CDR1 and CDR2 from the germline V gene are SGHTA and FQGNSA.

The chain has TRBV7-6 and TRBJ2-2; D possibly corresponds to TRBD2 (7 bases). The V gene lost 5 bases and the J gene lost 6 bases, with 16 bases spanning the gap. There are 15 residues in the CDR3. Germline CDR1 reads SGHVS; CDR2 reads FNYEAQ. The CDR3 region is CASSPLARGSGELFF. Here the CDR3 DNA reads TGTGCCAGCAGCCCACTAGCGAGGGGGTCCGGGGAGCTGTTTTTT.

V and J are TRBV24-1 and TRBJ2-1, with TRBD1 identical over 9 bases. Germline V gene lookup returns CDR1 KGHDR and CDR2 SFDVKD. The CDR3 is 14 residues long. J gave up 8 bases and V 3 bases, and 4 bases lay outside the gene matches. CDR3 bases: TGTGCCACCAGTGATCCGGGACAGGGCTATGAGCAGTTCTTC. As protein: CATSDPGQGYEQFF.

In its sample, this clone was seen once. J is TRBJ2-7 and V is TRBV21-1; the DNA was not used to check the table's D call, TRBD2. TRBV21-1 is described as a pseudogene. The CDR3 totals 12 residues. CDR3 coding DNA: TGTGCCAGCAGCTCCGGCTCCTACGAGCAGTACTTC. Its translation is CASSSGSYEQYF.

This clone was seen only a few times. The chain is built from TRBV19 and TRBJ1-5; D is unresolved. In germline, CDR1 is LNHDA, CDR2 SQIVND (reference sequence). This CDR3 is 14 amino acids long. V lost 6 bases, J lost 6 bases, and 15 bases lay in between. CDR3 sequence reads: CASREGVPGQPQHF. The CDR3 DNA is TGTGCCAGTAGGGAAGGAGTTCCTGGTCAGCCCCAGCATTTT.

This rearrangement joins TRBV11-2 to TRBJ2-1; 8 bases fit TRBD2. The trim removed 3 bases at V and 3 bases at J, leaving 13 bases unmatched. The germline gives CDR1 SGHAT, CDR2 FQNNGV. The CDR3 covers 18 residues. DNA for the CDR3: TGTGCCAGCAGCTTCGGGGGGGGCCGGCGGGGGATCTACAATGAGCAGTTCTTC. As protein: CASSFGGGRRGIYNEQFF.

The chain is built from TRBV7-9 and TRBJ2-1; D is unclear. Trimming left V 5 bases short and J 9 bases short, with 11 bases between. In germline, CDR1 is SEHNR, CDR2 FQNEAQ (reference sequence). The CDR3 contains 12 residues. CDR3 amino acids: CASSPTKSEQFF. In DNA form, the CDR3 reads TGTGCCAGCAGCCCCACTAAAAGTGAGCAGTTCTTC.